Each of the 27 T cell receptor beta chains below was sequenced from the same sample in a study of CD8+ T cells in alopecia areata. Sequencing relied on a cDNA template that was reverse transcribed from extracted RNA. Sequencing was performed with immunoSEQ multiplex PCR; in TCRdb, only in-frame clones are kept and a portion is missing. Here the sample spans about 150,000 clones, 87% being singletons. Sample: CD8+ T cells sorted from blood, taken at week 0. The receptors were sampled from a human donor with alopecia areata.

This clone came up a few times. The chain links TRBV15 to TRBJ1-3; a possible D gene is TRBD1 (5 bases). This CDR3 contains 16 residues. V lost 0 bases, J lost 2 bases, and 11 bases lay in between. Per the germline V gene, CDR1 is LNHNV and CDR2 is YYDKDF (reference sequence). CDR3 sequence: CATSRDRGGPGNTIYF. CDR3 DNA: TGTGCCACCAGCAGAGACCGTGGGGGTCCTGGAAACACCATATATTTT.

The genes are TRBV5-1 and TRBJ1-1; maybe TRBD1 (5 bases). Trimming removed 4 bases from V and 5 bases from J, with 18 bases in between. Germline CDR1 SGHRS, CDR2 YFSETQ. The CDR3 sequence is 15 residues long. CDR3 residues: CASSLGKGPGTEAFF. The CDR3, as DNA: TGCGCCAGCAGCCTGGGCAAGGGGCCGGGGACTGAAGCTTTCTTT.

The CDR3 spells CASSKGTGETQYF. CDR3 coding DNA: TGCGCCAGCAGCAAAGGGACGGGAGAGACCCAGTACTTC. The chain couples TRBV4-1 to TRBJ2-5, with D possibly called TRBD1 or TRBD2 (5 bases each). V lost 5 bases and J lost 4, with 11 bases in between. The germline V gene has CDR1 MGHRA and CDR2 YSYEKL. This CDR3 comprises 13 residues.

The rearrangement links TRBV6-5 to TRBJ2-4; the D call may be TRBD1 or TRBD2 (5 bases each). CDR1 and CDR2 from the germline V gene are MNHEY and SVGAGI. Trimming removed 3 bases at V and 0 bases at J, with 12 bases between. The CDR3 totals 16 residues. This CDR3 reads CASSYGGAAAKNIQYF. The CDR3 DNA reads TGTGCCAGCAGTTATGGGGGAGCGGCAGCCAAAAACATTCAGTACTTC.

V gene TRBV7-2 combines with J gene TRBJ1-5; D gene uncertain. This CDR3 is 16 amino acids long. V lost 1 base and J lost 4, with 14 bases in between. Per germline, CDR1 SGHTA and CDR2 FQGNSA. As DNA, the CDR3 is TGTGCCAGCAGCTTAGGGGCGGTACAGCGGAATCAGCCCCAGCATTTT. Its protein is CASSLGAVQRNQPQHF.

V gene TRBV7-9 combines with J gene TRBJ2-1; D ambiguous. This CDR3 comprises 12 residues. V lost 1 base and J lost 7, with 5 bases in between. CDR1 is SEHNR, CDR2 FQNEAQ, per germline (reference sequence). The CDR3 region has the DNA TGTGCCAGCAGCTTAGGTAGGAATGAGCAGTTCTTC. This gives the protein CASSLGRNEQFF.

The chain employs TRBV11-2 and TRBJ2-7, with 8 bases identical to TRBD1. In germline, CDR1 is SGHAT, CDR2 FQNNGV. Trimming cost V 6 bases and J 3 bases; bases outside gene matches: 10. The CDR3 sequence is 15 residues long. The CDR3 coding sequence is TGTGCCAGCAGTTTTGGACAGGGAGGTTTCTACGAGCAGTACTTC. Amino acids: CASSFGQGGFYEQYF. Looking up the rest from reference TRBV11-2 and TRBJ2-7 gives the full variable domain: EAGVAQSPRYKIIEKRQSVAFWCNPISGHATLYWYQQILGQGPKLLIQFQNNGVVDDSQLPKDRFSAERLKGVDSTLKIQPAKLEDSAVYLCASSFGQGGFYEQYFGPGTRLTVT.

This chain connects TRBV2 to TRBJ2-7, with D tentatively TRBD1 (7 bases). Trimming stripped 3 bases from V and 2 bases from J, with 23 bases between. The germline V gene has CDR1 SNHLY and CDR2 FYNNEI. This CDR3 has 18 residues. The CDR3 DNA sequence: TGTGCCAGCAGTGACGGGGGAATGTTTACAGGGGAAACCTACGAGCAGTACTTC. Amino acids: CASSDGGMFTGETYEQYF.

This chain uses TRBV29-1 with TRBJ1-5, with 7 bases fitting TRBD1. The ends lost 4 bases at V and 3 bases at J; junction bases unmatched: 3. The CDR3 contains 13 residues. Germline CDR1 reads SQVTM; CDR2 reads ANQGSEA. The CDR3, as DNA: TGCAGCGTTGCACAGGGGCTCAATCAGCCCCAGCATTTT. Residues: CSVAQGLNQPQHF.

V is TRBV19 and J is TRBJ1-5; a possible D gene is TRBD1 (6 bases). Germline loops: CDR1 LNHDA, CDR2 SQIVND (reference sequence). This CDR3 contains 16 residues. V lost 8 bases to trimming and J lost 0 bases, with 17 bases between them. The CDR3 region is CASVLTGVYSNQPQHF. CDR3 nucleotide sequence: TGTGCCAGTGTTCTGACAGGTGTTTATAGCAATCAGCCCCAGCATTTT.

This clone was observed a handful of times. CDR3 DNA: TGTGCCAGCAGCCAAGCTTTTGGGACAGATACCTACGAGCAGTACTTC. Protein: CASSQAFGTDTYEQYF. The chain combines TRBV4-2 with TRBJ2-7; 7 nucleotides match TRBD1. There are 16 residues in the CDR3. V was clipped by 1 base and J by 2 bases; unmatched bases: 8. Germline values: CDR1 LGHNA, CDR2 YNFKEQ.

The chain joins TRBV7-8 to TRBJ1-5; D is unresolved. The germline V and J ends were trimmed by 0 bases and 4 bases, with 4 bases remaining between them. Germline CDR1 is SGHVS and CDR2 is FQNEAQ. CDR3 length: 13 residues. The DNA for the CDR3 is TGTGCCAGCAGCTTAGCGCTTAATCAGCCCCAGCATTTT. Amino acid sequence: CASSLALNQPQHF.

The chain carries TRBV30 and TRBJ2-1; 8 positions match TRBD2. CDR1 is GTSNPN and CDR2 is SVGIG in the germline V gene (reference sequence). Trimming took 4 bases from V and 7 from J; bases not matched to a gene: 12. The CDR3 has 15 residues. This chain's CDR3 is CAWKPGGAVWNEQFF. In DNA, the CDR3 is TGTGCCTGGAAACCCGGGGGGGCGGTTTGGAATGAGCAGTTCTTC.

The chain joins TRBV7-8 to TRBJ2-5; tentative D call: TRBD2 (6 bases). V lost 5 bases to trimming and J lost 4 bases, with 20 bases between them. The germline V gene has CDR1 SGHVS and CDR2 FQNEAQ. This CDR3 has 16 amino acids. Here the CDR3 reads CASSQPRPSDGETQYF. Here the CDR3 DNA reads TGTGCCAGCAGCCAACCTAGGCCTAGCGACGGAGAGACCCAGTACTTC.

The rearrangement links TRBV7-2 to TRBJ2-5, with unresolved D. The CDR3 loop spans 13 amino acids. Trimming cost V 1 base and J 5 bases, with 8 bases left between them. The germline CDR1 and CDR2 sequences are SGHTA and FQGNSA. The CDR3 loop reads CASSLGGRETQYF. CDR3 nucleotide sequence: TGTGCCAGCAGCTTAGGGGGTCGGGAGACCCAGTACTTC.

This clone came up a few times. V usage is TRBV27 and J usage is TRBJ2-3; the match to TRBD2 covers 10 bases. After removal of 0 bases from V and 10 bases from J, the junction contained 19 bases not matched to a gene. The CDR3 sequence is 19 residues long. Germline lookup yields CDR1 MNHEY and CDR2 SMNVEV (reference sequence). The CDR3 loop reads CASSLSRSSGGGGQISQYF. CDR3 in DNA: TGTGCCAGCAGTTTATCGAGGTCTAGCGGGGGCGGAGGTCAGATTTCGCAGTATTTT.

As for this clone: This CDR3 is also generated by other DNA sequences in the sample. V gene TRBV29-1 combines with J gene TRBJ2-2; D perhaps matches TRBD2 (6 bases). From germline, CDR1 is SQVTM and CDR2 ANQGSEA. The CDR3 has 16 amino acids. V was pared by 0 bases and J by 4 bases, with 15 bases between. The CDR3 reads CSVEDPDYLFTGELFF. The CDR3, as DNA: TGCAGCGTTGAAGACCCGGACTACTTATTCACCGGGGAGCTGTTTTTT.

This clone was seen more than once but under ten times. The chain couples TRBV9 to TRBJ2-7; D is uncertain. Germline V CDR1 and CDR2: SGDLS, YYNGEE. The CDR3 is 15 residues long. Trimming removed 0 bases at V and 5 bases at J, with 15 bases between. The chain's CDR3 is CASSVGFTSSDEQYF. As DNA, the CDR3 is TGTGCCAGCAGCGTAGGATTCACCTCCAGTGACGAGCAGTACTTC.

This chain connects TRBV10-3 to TRBJ2-3; D possibly uses TRBD1 or TRBD2 (6 bases each). V was pared by 10 bases and J by 6 bases, with 17 bases between. CDR1 ENHRY and CDR2 SYGVKD come from the germline V gene. The CDR3 contains 13 residues. The CDR3 spells CATIRGLADTQYF. The CDR3 nucleotides are TGTGCCACAATACGGGGGCTGGCCGATACGCAGTATTTT.

In this sample, this clone turned up a few times. This chain connects TRBV29-1 to TRBJ1-2, with TRBD1 matching over 9 bases. The trim removed 1 base at V and 5 bases at J, leaving 14 bases unmatched. This CDR3 has 17 residues. The germline V gene encodes CDR1 SQVTM and CDR2 ANQGSEA. CDR3 region: CSVEAASPGTGPYGYTF. Here the CDR3 DNA reads TGCAGCGTTGAAGCCGCTTCTCCCGGGACAGGGCCATATGGCTACACCTTC.

The V and J genes are TRBV4-1 and TRBJ2-3; 11 positions match TRBD2. The germline V gene encodes CDR1 MGHRA and CDR2 YSYEKL. The CDR3 runs to 13 residues. Trimming cost V 3 bases and J 11 bases; bases outside gene matches: 4. The CDR3 spells CASSHSTSGGQYF. The CDR3 DNA follows: TGCGCCAGCAGCCACTCTACTAGCGGGGGGCAGTATTTT.

The chain couples TRBV29-1 to TRBJ2-2, with a possible D match to TRBD2 (6 bases). Germline-derived CDR1 and CDR2 are SQVTM and ANQGSEA. This CDR3 comprises 15 residues. V was trimmed by 4 bases and J by 2 bases, leaving 14 bases between them. The CDR3 spells CSVVWGAGNTGELFF. CDR3 DNA: TGCAGCGTTGTCTGGGGCGCGGGAAACACCGGGGAGCTGTTTTTT.

This clone was picked up one time. The rearrangement links TRBV4-2 to TRBJ2-1, with D uncertain. The CDR3 has 13 residues. Germline loops: CDR1 LGHNA, CDR2 YNFKEQ. V was pared by 0 bases and J by 9 bases, with 9 bases between. Here the CDR3 DNA reads TGTGCCAGCAGCCAAGATGGGTGGGGTGAGCAGTTCTTC. This codes for CASSQDGWGEQFF.

V and J are TRBV6-1 and TRBJ2-5, with a tentative D call TRBD2 (5 bases). Germline lookup yields CDR1 MNHNS and CDR2 SASEGT. This CDR3 has 16 amino acids. The V end was cut by 2 bases, the J end by 1 base, with 14 bases between. CDR3 DNA: TGTGCCAGCAGTGAAAGGGAGAAGGGCATCCAAGAGACCCAGTACTTC. This gives the protein CASSEREKGIQETQYF.

The chain links TRBV6-5 to TRBJ1-3, with 8 bases matching TRBD1. Germline CDR1 MNHEY, CDR2 SVGAGI. This CDR3 is 16 amino acids long. J lost 2 bases, V lost 0 bases, and 3 bases had no gene match. CDR3 sequence reads: CASSYSDRVAGNTIYF. In DNA, the CDR3 is TGTGCCAGCAGTTACTCGGACAGGGTGGCTGGAAACACCATATATTTT.

Concerning this clone itself: Other nucleotide sequences in the sample specify the same CDR3. V is TRBV4-1 and J is TRBJ1-1, with a possible D match to TRBD1 (5 bases). The CDR3 sequence is 13 residues long. Trimming removed 2 bases at V and 4 bases at J, with 8 bases between. The germline V gene encodes CDR1 MGHRA and CDR2 YSYEKL. Written as DNA, the CDR3 is TGCGCCAGCAGCCAAAGGGGTGGCACTGAAGCTTTCTTT. Protein product: CASSQRGGTEAFF.

The chain is built from TRBV11-2 and TRBJ2-7, with D possibly matching TRBD1 (5 bases). The CDR3 length is 15 residues. Germline V gene lookup returns CDR1 SGHAT and CDR2 FQNNGV. The V end lost 8 bases, the J end lost 2 bases, and 19 bases lay between the germline ends. CDR3: CASRPSTGRAYEQYF. The CDR3 DNA reads TGTGCCAGCCGGCCTTCCACGGGCAGGGCCTACGAGCAGTACTTC.